These 15 T cell receptor beta chains came from one sample sequenced in a study of type 1 and type 2 diabetes patients. The PCR template was genomic DNA. Multiplex PCR with 30 forward and 13 reverse primers amplified the TCR beta CDR3. TCRdb reprocessed the multiplex PCR reads via MiXCR and lists one record per CDR3 protein. There are more than 250,000 distinct CDR3 sequences in the sample; 47% occur only once, and roughly 15% lies in the top ten. The material sequenced was peripheral blood mononuclear cells (PBMCs). These receptors all come from a man aged 18 to 30 with type 2 diabetes.

The V and J genes are TRBV20-1 and TRBJ1-1; the match to TRBD1 covers 10 bases. V was pared by 5 bases and J by 1 base, with 4 bases of the junction left unmatched. Germline assignment: CDR1 DFQATT and CDR2 SNEGSKA (reference sequence). This CDR3 has 14 residues. The CDR3 is CSARDRGSNTEAFF. The CDR3 DNA follows: TGCAGTGCTCGGGACAGGGGTTCGAACACTGAAGCTTTCTTT.

CDR3 in amino acids: CASSLEGGILPYEQYF. The CDR3 DNA reads TGTGCCAGCAGCTTAGAGGGCGGGATCCTTCCCTACGAGCAGTACTTC. The J gene is TRBJ2-7, the V gene TRBV2; a weak D match, TRBD2 (6 bases). The CDR3 sequence is 16 residues long. V shed 6 bases and J shed 2 bases, with 20 bases lying between them. Looked up from germline, CDR1 is SNHLY and CDR2 is FYNNEI.

Ten or more counts support this clonotype. The CDR3 bases are TGTGCCAGCAGTGAAGCCACCGTCGGTGAAAAACTGTTTTTT. Protein: CASSEATVGEKLFF. This chain joins TRBV25-1 and TRBJ1-4, with D unresolved. The CDR3 extends over 14 amino acids. Germline V gives CDR1 MGHDK, CDR2 SYGVNS. V was shortened by 2 bases and J by 7 bases, with 11 bases between the two germline ends.

This clonotype was observed a handful of times. The rearrangement joins TRBV19 to TRBJ1-1, with D possibly matching TRBD1 (5 bases). The CDR3 totals 14 residues. Germline CDR1 LNHDA, CDR2 SQIVND (reference sequence). Between the trimmed V and J ends, which lost 5 bases and 2 bases, there was a span of 12 bases. DNA of the CDR3: TGTGCCAGTAGTGTTCTGGGGACTAACACTGAAGCTTTCTTT. The encoded protein is CASSVLGTNTEAFF. Based on the CDR3 plus reference TRBV19 and TRBJ1-1, the full variable domain is DGGITQSPKYLFRKEGQNVTLSCEQNLNHDAMYWYRQDPGQGLRLIYYSQIVNDFQKGDIAEGYSVSREKKESFPLTVTSAQKNPTAFYLCASSVLGTNTEAFFGQGTRLTVV.

As concerns this clonotype: The junction differs from germline at one of its ends, possibly a read error. CDR3 DNA: TGTGCCAGCAGTCCCCCGGGACAGCTCGAGCAGCACTTC. Translating it yields CASSPPGQLEQHF. The rearrangement uses TRBV2 and TRBJ2-7; 7 bases match TRBD1. Germline V lookup: CDR1 SNHLY, CDR2 FYNNEI. This CDR3 has 13 residues.

This clonotype was seen ten or more times. The chain recombines TRBV19 with TRBJ2-3; perhaps D is TRBD1 or TRBD2 (5 bases each). CDR1 and CDR2 (germline): LNHDA, SQIVND (reference sequence). The CDR3 spans 17 residues. V lost 6 bases to trimming and J lost 0 bases, with 19 bases between them. CDR3: CASRIFGGVGSTDTQYF. The CDR3 DNA is TGTGCCAGTAGGATTTTTGGGGGAGTCGGAAGCACAGATACGCAGTATTTT.

There are a few counts of this clonotype. The V and J genes are TRBV19 and TRBJ1-1, with D possibly being TRBD1 (5 bases). The CDR3 is 13 residues long. Germline lookup yields CDR1 LNHDA and CDR2 SQIVND (reference sequence). The CDR3 DNA follows: TGTGCGACTAGGGGTCGGGAAAGCACTGAAGCTTTCTTT. Protein sequence: CATRGRESTEAFF.

V is TRBV19 and J is TRBJ1-5, with D tentatively TRBD1 (6 bases). The CDR3 runs 15 residues. Germline V gives CDR1 LNHDA, CDR2 SQIVND (reference sequence). Trimming stripped 5 bases from V and 5 bases from J, with 16 bases between. The CDR3 region has the DNA TGTGCCAGTAGTGACAGGATACTACCCGATCAGCCCCAGCATTTT. It is translated as CASSDRILPDQPQHF. Full variable domain (remainder filled in from reference TRBV19 and TRBJ1-5): DGGITQSPKYLFRKEGQNVTLSCEQNLNHDAMYWYRQDPGQGLRLIYYSQIVNDFQKGDIAEGYSVSREKKESFPLTVTSAQKNPTAFYLCASSDRILPDQPQHFGDGTRLSIL.

The rearrangement links TRBV2 to TRBJ2-1, with 8 bases that match TRBD1. Germline V gene sequence: CDR1 SNHLY, CDR2 FYNNEI. V lost 5 bases to trimming and J lost 6 bases; unmatched junction nucleotides: 3. The CDR3 spans 13 residues. In DNA form, the CDR3 reads TGTGCCAGCAGTCCGGACAGGGCCAATGAGCAGTTCTTC. Amino acids: CASSPDRANEQFF.

The chain links TRBV6-1 to TRBJ2-7; D is undetermined. This CDR3 is built from 12 residues. CDR1 MNHNS and CDR2 SASEGT come from the germline V gene. Trimming left V 6 bases short and J 6 bases short, with 12 bases between. The CDR3 region has the DNA TGTGCCAGCAGCACGGATCTCTGCGAGCAGTACTTC. Its translation is CASSTDLCEQYF.

The table lists this clonotype with a few counts. The chain joins TRBV5-1 to TRBJ2-3, with a weak D call TRBD1 (6 bases). The CDR3 length is 13 residues. Germline CDR1 and CDR2: SGHRS and YFSETQ. Trimming pared 3 bases from V and 6 bases from J, leaving 11 bases between. The CDR3 sequence is CASSSTQGDTQYF. CDR3 in DNA: TGCGCCAGCAGCTCAACGCAGGGGGATACGCAGTATTTT.

The V and J genes are TRBV2 and TRBJ2-3; D not certain. V lost 1 base to trimming and J lost 0 bases, with 8 bases between them. The CDR3 is 15 amino acids. Per germline, CDR1 SNHLY and CDR2 FYNNEI. Here the CDR3 reads CASSEDAYSTDTQYF. The CDR3 DNA reads as TGTGCCAGCAGTGAAGACGCTTACAGCACAGATACGCAGTATTTT.

As regards this clonotype: A much larger clone differs by one base, so this may be a read error. CDR3 amino acids: CASSLWDTASYEQHF. The CDR3 DNA reads as TGTGCCAGCAGCCTATGGGACACGGCTTCATACGAGCAGCACTTC. This rearrangement joins TRBV7-2 to TRBJ2-7; weak D call: TRBD1 (6 bases). This CDR3 is 15 amino acids long. Germline V lookup: CDR1 SGHTA, CDR2 FQGNSA.

This clonotype appeared once. The genes are TRBV28 and TRBJ1-2; 8 bases are a match to TRBD1. The CDR3 extends over 16 amino acids. Germline CDR1 is MDHEN and CDR2 is SYDVKM. J lost 8 bases, V lost 3 bases, and 14 bases had no gene match. In nucleotides, the CDR3 is TGTGCCAGCAGTTTGCCCTTCTACTCAGGGGGCGACGGCTACACCTTC. As protein: CASSLPFYSGGDGYTF.

This clonotype was counted ten times or more. This rearrangement joins TRBV7-2 to TRBJ2-5, with D possibly being TRBD2 (6 bases). Trimming removed 0 bases at V and 4 bases at J, with 12 bases between. The CDR3 contains 15 residues. CDR1 is SGHTA and CDR2 is FQGNSA in the germline V gene. The CDR3, as DNA: TGTGCCAGCAGCTTAGCGCTCGGTAGCGGAGAGACCCAGTACTTC. Translating it yields CASSLALGSGETQYF.